The present T cell receptor beta chain was sequenced within a study of T cells in Graves' hyperthyroidism and ophthalmopathy. CDR3 length: 15 amino acids. Trimming at V came to 3 bases and at J to 5 bases, leaving 7 bases not matched to a gene. Germline assignment: CDR1 MNHEY and CDR2 SMNVEV (reference sequence). Using RNA transcripts as the source, TCR beta CDR3 regions were amplified. HTBI primers were the set used in a first-round RT-PCR of the TCR CDR3. TCRdb itself ran the multiplex PCR reads through MiXCR, one entry per CDR3 protein. The profile covers 500,000 to 600,000 distinct CDR3 sequences, with 15% to 20% appearing a single time and about 20% taken by the ten largest. Many counts were recorded for this clonotype. It was considered stable Graves' hyperthyroidism when ophthalmopathy did not progress within 18 months.

This chain joins TRBV27 and TRBJ2-7; 10 nucleotides align to TRBD2. Sequencing was performed on blood. The sequence was collected from a woman aged 18-29 years with Graves' hyperthyroidism. The CDR3 region has the DNA TGTGCCAGCAGTTTGGTGCTAGCGGGAGTGGACGAGCAGTACTTC. This encodes CASSLVLAGVDEQYF.